Listed below are T cell receptor beta chains from one sample, sequenced in a study of cytomegalovirus exposure and HLA in healthy donors. The protocol was immunoSEQ multiplex PCR, while the TCRdb copy is restricted to in-frame clones and leaves out a portion. The sample shows about 110,000 clones, over 75% of them seen only once. The sequencing input was PBMCs. The receptor source for this set is a woman aged 30 to 39 in good health and CMV-seropositive. CDR3s leave out the opening cysteine and the closing phenylalanine or tryptophan. The order of the fields is V gene, CDR3 protein.

v_gene: TRBV28; CDR3aa: ASSPTGVQPQH
v_gene: TRBV5-3; CDR3aa: ARSRREGYYNEQF
v_gene: TRBV6-5; CDR3aa: ASSLAGENNEQF
v_gene: TRBV6-1; CDR3aa: ASSEARGGKGTDTQY
v_gene: TRBV15; CDR3aa: ATSTPGQVTGELF
v_gene: TRBV5-6; CDR3aa: ASSLQGRSQPQH
v_gene: TRBV12-5; CDR3aa: ASGLSTSGYSYEQY
v_gene: TRBV5-5; CDR3aa: ASSKQGQQPQH
v_gene: TRBV11-2; CDR3aa: ASSLDLFYEQY
v_gene: TRBV2; CDR3aa: ASSKDRSTNEKLF
v_gene: TRBV5-6; CDR3aa: ASSLYGTGAYNYGYT
v_gene: TRBV4-3; CDR3aa: ASSQAMGQGITYEQY
v_gene: TRBV5-1; CDR3aa: ASSFAGTYEQY
v_gene: TRBV28; CDR3aa: ASRSGNTEAF
v_gene: TRBV7-2; CDR3aa: ASRTSWGEQF
v_gene: TRBV10-3; CDR3aa: AISESGGVGTEAF
v_gene: TRBV5-1; CDR3aa: ASSPGNSNTGELF
v_gene: TRBV13; CDR3aa: ASKLDNNEQF
v_gene: TRBV4-3; CDR3aa: ASSQDRGTIY
v_gene: TRBV9; CDR3aa: ASSPGLAESYEQY
v_gene: TRBV9; CDR3aa: ASSPSGTGNEKLF
v_gene: TRBV7-6; CDR3aa: ASSLAGQIQETQY
v_gene: TRBV9; CDR3aa: ASSAQGAPNEKLF
v_gene: TRBV29-1; CDR3aa: SGADRGHYEQY
v_gene: TRBV9; CDR3aa: ASSPGGYLDIQY
v_gene: TRBV4-3; CDR3aa: ASSQDRAVPGTSGGKETQY
v_gene: TRBV11-2; CDR3aa: ASSPLGAGNEQF
v_gene: TRBV5-4; CDR3aa: ASSPGTDTQY
v_gene: TRBV6-5; CDR3aa: ASGTSGRADTQY
v_gene: TRBV5-6; CDR3aa: ASSLGTEGGYT
v_gene: TRBV5-4; CDR3aa: ASSLGTSGAAD
v_gene: TRBV19; CDR3aa: ASRNWTAGYT
v_gene: TRBV11-2; CDR3aa: ASSPQGSYTDTQY
v_gene: TRBV30; CDR3aa: AWSLLLTITQETQY
v_gene: TRBV14; CDR3aa: ASSQGVTGAPNTEAF
v_gene: TRBV6-1; CDR3aa: ASSLRASEYPLH